Reported below is one TCR beta chain. Its antigen is still unknown. The sample belongs to a study of beta chain features in type 1 diabetes. Whole-study findings and limits: Moderate but significant shortening of TCRB CDR3s was recorded in all four CD4+ subsets from Type 1 diabetes patients.

cDNA synthesis used the whole RNA isolate, giving expressed TCRB sequences. Sequenced naive, central memory and regulatory T cell samples produced an average of around 3.5 million reads. Here immunoSEQ multiplex PCR was the method, and the copy in TCRdb shows in-frame clones only, minus some. The sample includes hundreds of thousands of clones, about an eighth of them seen just once. This CDR3 contains 15 residues. V gave up 6 bases and J gave up 0 bases; unmatched junction bases: 5. Germline V CDR1 and CDR2: PRHDT, FYEKMQ (reference sequence). V is TRBV13 and J is TRBJ2-4, with TRBD1 matching over 7 bases. Input material: naive CD4+ T cells from blood. The TCR comes from a woman between 18 and 29 years old in good health. This chain's CDR3 is CASRRTGGAKNIQYF. The CDR3 DNA reads as TGTGCCAGCAGAAGGACAGGAGGAGCCAAAAACATTCAGTACTTC.